Sequencing of this TCR beta chain was carried out in a study of T-cell memory formation after mild COVID-19. Study-wide context: There were largely donor-specific TCR clusters.

From 5'RACE with constant-segment primers came TCR alpha and TCR beta cDNA libraries that carried sample barcodes and UMIs. TCRdb called the 5' RACE reads again in MiXCR, with one record for every CDR3 protein. This sample has more than 75,000 distinct CDR3 sequences, with about 23% found just once. This CDR3 comprises 15 residues. In germline, CDR1 is SGHRS, CDR2 YFSETQ. Germline trimming cut 2 bases from V and 5 bases from J; bases unmatched to any gene: 8. Study-wide points: Later expanders leaned CD4+, whereas day 15 to 85 contracting clones were balanced CD4/CD8. The study found contracting CD4+ clones mainly in CM and EM and contracting CD8+ clones in EMRA.

Worth noting for this clonotype: Its antigen is not known.

The rearrangement joins TRBV5-1 to TRBJ2-5, with TRBD2 matching over 8 bases. The sequenced material came from PBMCs or a T cell subset sorted from them (not recorded which). This TCR derives from a man between 18 and 29 years old who had mild COVID-19 (a few samples of this study predate the infection). Cell type and time point are not known. The CDR3, as DNA: TGCGCCAGCAGCTTCTACGGGGGGGCTTTGGAGACCCAGTACTTC. Its translation: CASSFYGGALETQYF.